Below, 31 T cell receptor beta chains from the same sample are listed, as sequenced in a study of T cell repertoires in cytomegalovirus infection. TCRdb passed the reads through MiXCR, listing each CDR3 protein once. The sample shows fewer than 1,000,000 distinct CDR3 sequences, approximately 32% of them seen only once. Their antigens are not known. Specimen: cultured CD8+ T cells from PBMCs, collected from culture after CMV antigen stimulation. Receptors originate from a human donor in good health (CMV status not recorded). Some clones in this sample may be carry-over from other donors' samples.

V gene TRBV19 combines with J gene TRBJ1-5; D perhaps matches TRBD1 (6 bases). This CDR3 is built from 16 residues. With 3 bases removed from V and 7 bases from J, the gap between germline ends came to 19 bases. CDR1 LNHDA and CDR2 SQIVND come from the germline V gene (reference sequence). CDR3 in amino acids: CASSIPDQGSQQPQHF. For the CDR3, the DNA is TGTGCCAGTAGTATCCCCGATCAGGGGAGTCAGCAGCCCCAGCATTTT.

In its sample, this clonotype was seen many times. The CDR3 DNA sequence: TGTGCCAGCAGCGTAGCCGACAGGGGGCTTTCACCCCTCCACTTT. Translated, it gives CASSVADRGLSPLHF. The gene calls are TRBV9 and TRBJ1-6; 10 positions match TRBD1. The CDR3 has 15 residues. Germline CDR1 reads SGDLS; CDR2 reads YYNGEE. The junction had 3 bases not matched to a gene; V was cut back by 0 bases and J by 9 bases.

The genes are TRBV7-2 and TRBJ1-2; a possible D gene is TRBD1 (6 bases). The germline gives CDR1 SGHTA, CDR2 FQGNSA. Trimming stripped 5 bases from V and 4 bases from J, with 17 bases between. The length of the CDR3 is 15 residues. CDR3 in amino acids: CASSLSNPGVYGYTF. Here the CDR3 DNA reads TGTGCCAGCAGCCTATCTAACCCAGGGGTCTATGGCTACACCTTC. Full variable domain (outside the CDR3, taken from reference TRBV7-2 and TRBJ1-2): GAGVSQSPSNKVTEKGKDVELRCDPISGHTALYWYRQSLGQGLEFLIYFQGNSAPDKSGLPSDRFSAERTGGSVSTLTIQRTQQEDSAVYLCASSLSNPGVYGYTFGSGTRLTVV.

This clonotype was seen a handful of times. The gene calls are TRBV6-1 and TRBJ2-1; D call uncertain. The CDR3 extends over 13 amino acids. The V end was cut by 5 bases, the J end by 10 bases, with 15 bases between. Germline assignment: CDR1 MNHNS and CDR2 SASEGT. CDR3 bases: TGTGCCAGCAGTTATTCCTTACTTGGGGAGCAGTTCTTC. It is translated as CASSYSLLGEQFF.

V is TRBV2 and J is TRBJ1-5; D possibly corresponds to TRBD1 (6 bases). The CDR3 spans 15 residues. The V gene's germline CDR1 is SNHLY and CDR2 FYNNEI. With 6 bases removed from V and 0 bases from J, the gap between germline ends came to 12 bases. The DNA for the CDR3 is TGTGCCAGCAGAACACAGGGATTTAGCAATCAGCCCCAGCATTTT. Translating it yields CASRTQGFSNQPQHF.

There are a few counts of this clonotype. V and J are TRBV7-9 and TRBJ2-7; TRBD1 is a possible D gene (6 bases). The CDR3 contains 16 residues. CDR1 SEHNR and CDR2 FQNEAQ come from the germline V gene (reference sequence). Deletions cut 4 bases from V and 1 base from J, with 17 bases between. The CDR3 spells CASSSRGTRGSYEQYF. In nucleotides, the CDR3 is TGTGCCAGCAGCTCTAGAGGGACAAGGGGGTCCTACGAGCAGTACTTC.

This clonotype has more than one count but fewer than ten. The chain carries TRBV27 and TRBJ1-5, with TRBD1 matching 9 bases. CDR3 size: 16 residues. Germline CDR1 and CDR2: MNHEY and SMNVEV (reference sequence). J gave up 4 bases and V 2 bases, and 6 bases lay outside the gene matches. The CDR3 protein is CASSLVGQGPNQPQHF. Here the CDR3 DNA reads TGTGCCAGCAGTTTAGTGGGACAGGGTCCTAATCAGCCCCAGCATTTT.

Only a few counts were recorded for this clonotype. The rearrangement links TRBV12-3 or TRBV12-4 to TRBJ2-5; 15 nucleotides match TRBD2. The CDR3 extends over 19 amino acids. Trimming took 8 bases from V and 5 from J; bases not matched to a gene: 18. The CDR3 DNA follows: TGTGCCAGCCTGGGGACTAGCGGGGGGCAAGGGGGTTGGAGGGAGACCCAGTACTTC. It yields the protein CASLGTSGGQGGWRETQYF.

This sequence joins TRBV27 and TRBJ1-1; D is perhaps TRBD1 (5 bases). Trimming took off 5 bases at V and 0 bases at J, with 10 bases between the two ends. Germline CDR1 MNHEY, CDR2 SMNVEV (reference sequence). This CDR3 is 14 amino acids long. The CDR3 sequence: CASSGGAVNTEAFF. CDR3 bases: TGTGCCAGCAGTGGGGGAGCCGTGAACACTGAAGCTTTCTTT.

In nucleotides, the CDR3 is TGTGCCAGCACCTTGCCCTCTCCAGGCGGGGCTTTCTTT. It codes for CASTLPSPGGAFF. V is TRBV6-1 and J is TRBJ1-1; D not certain. Germline lookup yields CDR1 MNHNS and CDR2 SASEGT. V lost 7 bases and J lost 11, with 20 bases in between. CDR3 length: 13 residues.

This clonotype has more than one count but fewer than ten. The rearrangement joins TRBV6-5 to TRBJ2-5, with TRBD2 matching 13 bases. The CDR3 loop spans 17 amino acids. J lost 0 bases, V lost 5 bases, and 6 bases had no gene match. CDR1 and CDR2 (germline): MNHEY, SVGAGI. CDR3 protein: CASSTLGLAGDQETQYF. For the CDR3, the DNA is TGTGCCAGCAGTACCCTAGGACTAGCGGGGGACCAAGAGACCCAGTACTTC.

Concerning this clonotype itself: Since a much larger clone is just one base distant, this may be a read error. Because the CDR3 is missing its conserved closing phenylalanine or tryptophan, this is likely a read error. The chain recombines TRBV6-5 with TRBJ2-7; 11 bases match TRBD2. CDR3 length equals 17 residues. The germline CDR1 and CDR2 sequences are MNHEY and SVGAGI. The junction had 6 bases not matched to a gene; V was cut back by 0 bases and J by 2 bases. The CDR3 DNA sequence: TGTGCCAGCAGTTACTCCCTAGCGGGGGGTACCGCCTACGAGCAGTACGCC. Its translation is CASSYSLAGGTAYEQYA.

This CDR3 reads CASSDWEGMGNQPQHF. CDR3 DNA sequence: TGCGCCAGCAGTGACTGGGAGGGAATGGGCAATCAGCCCCAGCATTTT. This chain uses TRBV10-2 with TRBJ1-5; D ambiguous. CDR1 is WSHSY and CDR2 is SAAADI in the germline V gene. The V and J ends lost 3 bases and 2 bases respectively, with 14 bases between them. The CDR3 loop spans 16 amino acids.

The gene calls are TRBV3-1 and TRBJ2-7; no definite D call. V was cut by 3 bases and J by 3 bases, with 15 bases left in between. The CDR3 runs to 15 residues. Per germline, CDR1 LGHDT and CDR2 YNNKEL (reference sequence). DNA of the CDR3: TGTGCCAGCAGCCACTTAAGGGCAAGGTACTACGAGCAGTACTTC. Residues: CASSHLRARYYEQYF.

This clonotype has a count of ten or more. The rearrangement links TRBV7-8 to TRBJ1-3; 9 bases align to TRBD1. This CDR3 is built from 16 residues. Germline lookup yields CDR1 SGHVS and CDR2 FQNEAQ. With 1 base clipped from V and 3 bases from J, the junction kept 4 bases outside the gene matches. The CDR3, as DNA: TGTGCCAGCAGCTTAGTGGGACAGGGCGGTGGAAACACCATATATTTT. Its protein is CASSLVGQGGGNTIYF.

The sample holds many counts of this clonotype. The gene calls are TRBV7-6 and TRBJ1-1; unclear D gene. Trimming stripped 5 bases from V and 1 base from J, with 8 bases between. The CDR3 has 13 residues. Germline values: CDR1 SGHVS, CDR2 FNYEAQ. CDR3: CASSGGPNTEAFF. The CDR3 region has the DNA TGTGCCAGCAGCGGCGGACCGAACACTGAAGCTTTCTTT.

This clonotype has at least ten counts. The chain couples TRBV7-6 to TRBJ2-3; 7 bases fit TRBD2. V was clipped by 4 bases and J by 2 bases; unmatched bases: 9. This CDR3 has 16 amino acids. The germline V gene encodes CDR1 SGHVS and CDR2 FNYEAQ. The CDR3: CASSSTGGWITDTQYF. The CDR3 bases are TGTGCCAGCAGCTCTACCGGGGGGTGGATCACAGATACGCAGTATTTT.

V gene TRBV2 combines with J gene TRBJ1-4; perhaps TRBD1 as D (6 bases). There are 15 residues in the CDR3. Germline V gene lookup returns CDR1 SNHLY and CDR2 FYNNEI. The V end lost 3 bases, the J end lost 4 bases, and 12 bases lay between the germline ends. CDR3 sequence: CASSEEGGDNEKLFF. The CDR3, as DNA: TGTGCCAGCAGTGAGGAAGGGGGGGATAATGAAAAACTGTTTTTT.

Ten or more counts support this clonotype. CDR3 amino acids: CASSPKAGRSTDTQYF. In nucleotides, the CDR3 is TGTGCCAGCAGCCCAAAGGCGGGCAGGAGCACAGATACGCAGTATTTT. The chain is built from TRBV7-8 and TRBJ2-3, with D possibly matching TRBD2 (5 bases). The length of the CDR3 is 16 residues. Trimming removed 5 bases from V and 0 bases from J, with 15 bases in between. Germline CDR1 reads SGHVS; CDR2 reads FQNEAQ.

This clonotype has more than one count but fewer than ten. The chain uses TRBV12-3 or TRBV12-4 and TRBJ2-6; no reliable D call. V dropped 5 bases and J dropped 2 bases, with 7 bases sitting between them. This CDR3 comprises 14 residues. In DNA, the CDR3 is TGTGCCAGCAGTAGAGGAACTGGGGCCAACGTCCTGACTTTC. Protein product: CASSRGTGANVLTF.

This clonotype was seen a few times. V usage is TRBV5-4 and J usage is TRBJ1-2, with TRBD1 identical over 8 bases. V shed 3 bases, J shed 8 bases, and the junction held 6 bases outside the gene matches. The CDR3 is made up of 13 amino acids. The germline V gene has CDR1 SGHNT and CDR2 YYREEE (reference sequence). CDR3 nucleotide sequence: TGTGCCAGCAGCTGGGGACAGGATCGGGGCTACACCTTC. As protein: CASSWGQDRGYTF.

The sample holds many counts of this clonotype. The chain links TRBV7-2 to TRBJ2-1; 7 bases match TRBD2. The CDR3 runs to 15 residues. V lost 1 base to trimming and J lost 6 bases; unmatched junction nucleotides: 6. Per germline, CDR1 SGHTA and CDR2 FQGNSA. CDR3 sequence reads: CASSLGSGDGNEQFF. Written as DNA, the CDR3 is TGTGCCAGCAGCTTAGGAAGCGGGGACGGCAATGAGCAGTTCTTC.

In nucleotides, the CDR3 is TGTGCCAGCAGCTCAACGACAGCAAGCACAGATACGCAGTATTTT. It yields the protein CASSSTTASTDTQYF. The rearrangement uses TRBV12-3 or TRBV12-4 and TRBJ2-3, with a tentative D call TRBD1 (5 bases). With 6 bases removed from V and 0 bases from J, the gap between germline ends came to 13 bases. CDR3 length equals 15 residues.

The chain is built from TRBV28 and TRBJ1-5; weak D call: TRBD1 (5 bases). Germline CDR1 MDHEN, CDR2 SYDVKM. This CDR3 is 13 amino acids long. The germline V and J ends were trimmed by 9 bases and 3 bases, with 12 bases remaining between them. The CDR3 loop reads CASDSAANQPQHF. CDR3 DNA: TGTGCCAGTGACAGCGCAGCCAATCAGCCCCAGCATTTT.

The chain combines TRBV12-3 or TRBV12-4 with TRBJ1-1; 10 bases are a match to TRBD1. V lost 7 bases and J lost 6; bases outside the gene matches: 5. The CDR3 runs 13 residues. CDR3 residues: CASNDRGLSEAFF. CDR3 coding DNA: TGTGCCAGCAATGACAGGGGGCTCTCTGAAGCTTTCTTT.

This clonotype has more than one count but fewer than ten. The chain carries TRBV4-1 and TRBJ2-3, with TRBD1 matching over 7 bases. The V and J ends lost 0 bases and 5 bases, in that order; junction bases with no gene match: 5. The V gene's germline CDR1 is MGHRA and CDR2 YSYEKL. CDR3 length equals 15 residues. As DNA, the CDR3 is TGCGCCAGCAGCCAAGAGCAGGGGGTGGTAGATACGCAGTATTTT. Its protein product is CASSQEQGVVDTQYF.

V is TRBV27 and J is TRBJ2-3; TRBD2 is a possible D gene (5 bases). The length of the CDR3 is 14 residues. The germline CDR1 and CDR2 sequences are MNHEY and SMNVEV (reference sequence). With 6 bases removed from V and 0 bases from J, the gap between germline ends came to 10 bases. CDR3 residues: CASSSGESTDTQYF. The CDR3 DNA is TGTGCCAGCAGCTCCGGGGAGAGCACAGATACGCAGTATTTT.

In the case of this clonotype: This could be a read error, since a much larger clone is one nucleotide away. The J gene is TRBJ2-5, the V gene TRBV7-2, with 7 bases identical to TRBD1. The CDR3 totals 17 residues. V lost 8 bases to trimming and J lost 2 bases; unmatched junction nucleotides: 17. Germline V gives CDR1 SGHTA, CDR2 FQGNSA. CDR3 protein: CASGQSGTALPQETQYF. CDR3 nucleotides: TGTGCCAGCGGCCAAAGTGGGACAGCCCTTCCTCAAGAGACCCAGTACTTC. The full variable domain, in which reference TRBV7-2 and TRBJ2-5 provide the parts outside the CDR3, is GAGVSQSPSNKVTEKGKDVELRCDPISGHTALYWYRQSLGQGLEFLIYFQGNSAPDKSGLPSDRFSAERTGGSVSTLTIQRTQQEDSAVYLCASGQSGTALPQETQYFGPGTRLLVL.

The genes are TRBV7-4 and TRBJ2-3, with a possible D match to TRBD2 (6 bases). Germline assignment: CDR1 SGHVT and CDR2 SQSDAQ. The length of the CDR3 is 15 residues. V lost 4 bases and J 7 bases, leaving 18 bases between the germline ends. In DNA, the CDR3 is TGTGCCAGCAGCTCCAGGGACTCTCCCGGGTATACGCAGTATTTT. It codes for CASSSRDSPGYTQYF. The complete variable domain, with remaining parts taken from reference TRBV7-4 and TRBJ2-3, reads GAGVSQSPRYKVAKRGRDVALRCDSISGHVTLYWYRQTLGQGSEVLTYSQSDAQRDKSGRPSGRFSAERPERSVSTLKIQRTEQGDSAVYLCASSSRDSPGYTQYFGPGTRLTVL.

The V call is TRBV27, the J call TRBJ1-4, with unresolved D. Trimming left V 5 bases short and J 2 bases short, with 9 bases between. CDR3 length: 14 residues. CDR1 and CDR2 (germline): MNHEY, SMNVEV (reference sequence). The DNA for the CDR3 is TGTGCCAGCAGTGTAGACGGGACTAATGAAAAACTGTTTTTT. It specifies CASSVDGTNEKLFF.

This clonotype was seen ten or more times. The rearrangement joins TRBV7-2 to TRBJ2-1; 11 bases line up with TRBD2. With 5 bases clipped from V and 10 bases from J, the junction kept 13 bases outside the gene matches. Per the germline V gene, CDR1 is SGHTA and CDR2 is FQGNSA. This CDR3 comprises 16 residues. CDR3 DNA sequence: TGTGCCAGCAGCCCACCGAGGCTAGCGGGGGGCGGGGAGCAGTTCTTC. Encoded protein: CASSPPRLAGGGEQFF. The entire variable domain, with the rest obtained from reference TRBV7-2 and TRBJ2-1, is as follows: GAGVSQSPSNKVTEKGKDVELRCDPISGHTALYWYRQSLGQGLEFLIYFQGNSAPDKSGLPSDRFSAERTGGSVSTLTIQRTQQEDSAVYLCASSPPRLAGGGEQFFGPGTRLTVL.